This T cell receptor beta chain was sequenced for a study of cytomegalovirus exposure and HLA in healthy donors. Study results and caveats: There were some V segments, including TRBV6-2 and TRBV6-3, excluded as indistinguishable. Cytomegalovirus status was reportedly diagnosed by the classifier with high specificity and sensitivity. Previous analysis showed most TCR beta V segments were productive about 87% or about 30% of the time.

The PCR made use of 60 Vbeta and 13 Jbeta primers. Study processing details: Later, an analysis found tens of millions of unique TCR beta chains, and 8.5 million to 12 million of these were shared. Sequencing was performed with immunoSEQ multiplex PCR; in TCRdb, only in-frame clones are kept and a portion is missing. The V and J calls and clone size come from that table; D and trimming were worked out from the DNA. Of some 140,000 clones listed, around 77% are singletons. As to this clone: The antigen is undetermined.

Germline assignment: CDR1 GTSNPN and CDR2 SVGIG (reference sequence). The CDR3 contains 13 residues. The V end was cut by 2 bases, the J end by 5 bases, with 9 bases between. This sequence was found in a man aged 25-40 years in good health and CMV-seronegative. J is TRBJ1-4 and V is TRBV30; D remains ambiguous. The sequenced material came from PBMCs. For the CDR3, the DNA is TGTGCCTGGAGTACCCAGACAAATGAAAAACTGTTTTTT. It translates to CAWSTQTNEKLFF.